The 11 T cell receptor beta chains below come from one sample, sequenced in a study of human T cells and chemical hapten exposure (dated by TCRdb to the early 2020s). This specimen's time point label, interpreted: pre-sensitization, week 0. The sample's treatment or condition label, decoded: therapeutic diphenylcyclopropenone sensitization with weekly scalp DPC. Libraries were prepared through RACE. This sample was sequenced with a NextSeq 500. Starting from the raw public reads, TCRdb applied fastp trimming at Q25, assembled clones with MiXCR and retained in-frame beta chains. Each CDR3 protein appears once, grouped with its most common genes and DNA. This sample holds around 100,000 distinct CDR3 sequences; under 14% were observed only once. The top ten clones comprise approximately 3.1% of the sample. The sample was whole blood, taken in connection with sensitization to the hapten diphenylcyclopropenone (DPC). The origin of the receptors is a woman aged 55-70 years with alopecia areata. Some clones in this sample may be carry-over from other donors' samples.

This clonotype was seen many times. The chain recombines TRBV7-3 with TRBJ1-2; D ambiguous. Germline-derived CDR1 and CDR2 are SGHTA and FQGTGA. This CDR3 contains 13 residues. The ends were cut back, 5 bases at V and 2 bases at J, with 9 bases in the middle. The CDR3 loop reads CASSNGVNYGYTF. In DNA form, the CDR3 reads TGTGCCAGCAGCAATGGGGTGAACTATGGCTACACCTTC.

At least ten counts were recorded for this clonotype. The V gene is TRBV4-2, the J gene TRBJ2-3, with 12 positions matching TRBD2. V lost 4 bases to trimming and J lost 0 bases; unmatched junction nucleotides: 2. The CDR3 sequence is 16 residues long. Germline CDR1 and CDR2: LGHNA and YNFKEQ. The CDR3 coding sequence is TGTGCCAGCAGCCCGACTAGCGGGGGTAGCACAGATACGCAGTATTTT. The encoded protein is CASSPTSGGSTDTQYF.

This clonotype was seen ten or more times. The chain links TRBV10-3 to TRBJ2-7; 8 nucleotides line up with TRBD1. Germline CDR1 and CDR2: ENHRY and SYGVKD. This CDR3 comprises 14 residues. The junction had 4 bases not matched to a gene; V was cut back by 4 bases and J by 2 bases. CDR3 nucleotide sequence: TGTGCCATCAGTGGGTTCAGGGGGCCCTACGAGCAGTACTTC. This codes for CAISGFRGPYEQYF.

The genes are TRBV5-4 and TRBJ1-1; D not certain. Trimming pared 4 bases from V and 6 bases from J, leaving 13 bases between. The CDR3 consists of 13 residues. Germline CDR1 SGHNT, CDR2 YYREEE (reference sequence). The chain's CDR3 is CASSPPPWAEAFF. In DNA, the CDR3 is TGTGCCAGCAGCCCCCCGCCCTGGGCTGAAGCTTTCTTT.

V gene TRBV19 combines with J gene TRBJ2-2; 8 bases match TRBD1. CDR3 length: 17 residues. Per the germline V gene, CDR1 is LNHDA and CDR2 is SQIVND (reference sequence). V dropped 1 base and J dropped 3; count of bases not matched to a gene: 7. In DNA form, the CDR3 reads TGTGCCAGTAGTATAGGGACAGGGACCTACTACACCGGGGAGCTGTTTTTT. This sequence encodes CASSIGTGTYYTGELFF. The full variable domain, completed using reference TRBV19 and TRBJ2-2, is DGGITQSPKYLFRKEGQNVTLSCEQNLNHDAMYWYRQDPGQGLRLIYYSQIVNDFQKGDIAEGYSVSREKKESFPLTVTSAQKNPTAFYLCASSIGTGTYYTGELFFGEGSRLTVL.

This clonotype occurred many times. For the CDR3, the DNA is TGTGCCAGCAGTTACTCAGGGCAGCCGAACACTGAAGCTTTCTTT. Amino acids: CASSYSGQPNTEAFF. This chain connects TRBV6-5 to TRBJ1-1; D is unresolved. Germline V CDR1 and CDR2: MNHEY, SVGAGI. V dropped 0 bases and J dropped 1 base, with 9 bases sitting between them. The length of the CDR3 is 15 residues.

The chain uses TRBV7-2 and TRBJ2-7; TRBD1 is a possible D gene (5 bases). Trimming shortened V by 4 bases and J by 0 bases, and 10 bases separated the two germline ends. Germline CDR1 reads SGHTA; CDR2 reads FQGNSA. This CDR3 is 14 amino acids long. CDR3 in amino acids: CASSWQGYSYEQYF. The CDR3 nucleotides read TGTGCCAGCAGCTGGCAGGGCTACTCCTACGAGCAGTACTTC.

This clonotype has ten or more counts. The V gene is TRBV2, the J gene TRBJ2-1, with 10 bases lining up with TRBD1. Germline values: CDR1 SNHLY, CDR2 FYNNEI. The V segment lost 6 bases and the J segment 2 bases; nucleotides outside the gene matches: 4. The CDR3 runs to 15 residues. The CDR3 loop is CASRVGTGAYNEQFF. For the CDR3, the DNA is TGTGCCAGCAGGGTGGGGACAGGGGCCTACAATGAGCAGTTCTTC.

This clonotype was seen ten or more times. The CDR3 coding sequence is TGTGCCAGCAGCTTAGGGACAGGGGGTTCGGGTCAGCCCCAGCATTTT. Amino acid sequence: CASSLGTGGSGQPQHF. The genes are TRBV7-6 and TRBJ1-5, with 10 bases that match TRBD1. This CDR3 is built from 16 residues. V lost 1 base, J lost 6 bases, and 6 bases stayed unmatched. Germline CDR1 is SGHVS and CDR2 is FNYEAQ.

Only a few counts were recorded for this clonotype. The J gene is TRBJ1-2, the V gene TRBV29-1; TRBD1 matches at 9 bases. The junction had 5 bases not matched to a gene; V was cut back by 7 bases and J by 8 bases. The CDR3 covers 11 residues. Germline V gene data show CDR1 as SQVTM and CDR2 as ANQGSEA. CDR3 nucleotide sequence: TGCAGCGGAGGGACAGGGCGCGGCTACACCTTC. It specifies CSGGTGRGYTF.

This clonotype was seen ten or more times. The CDR3 loop reads CATSDLTDKNYGYTF. CDR3 coding DNA: TGTGCCACCAGTGATTTGACGGACAAAAACTATGGCTACACCTTC. This chain uses TRBV24-1 with TRBJ1-2, with D perhaps TRBD1 (5 bases). Trimming took off 0 bases at V and 2 bases at J, with 9 bases between the two ends. This CDR3 has 15 amino acids. CDR1 is KGHDR and CDR2 is SFDVKD in the germline V gene.